This TCR beta chain comes out of a study of cytomegalovirus exposure and HLA in healthy donors. Primers: 60 Vbeta forward and 13 Jbeta reverse. Generated by immunoSEQ multiplex PCR, the TCRdb table keeps only in-frame clones and is missing some. The sample includes tens of thousands of clones, over 60% seen only once; the top ten take around 4.6%. This CDR3 is built from 13 residues. Germline lookup yields CDR1 SGHTA and CDR2 FQGTGA. V gave up 2 bases and J gave up 7 bases, with 6 bases separating them. The sample taken for sequencing was PBMCs. The sequence derives from a woman aged 40 to 50 in good health and CMV-seropositive. The chain carries TRBV7-3 and TRBJ1-6; D is undetermined. CDR3 nucleotides: TGTGCCAGCAGCTTACAGGAAAATTCACCCCTCCACTTT. Translation: CASSLQENSPLHF.